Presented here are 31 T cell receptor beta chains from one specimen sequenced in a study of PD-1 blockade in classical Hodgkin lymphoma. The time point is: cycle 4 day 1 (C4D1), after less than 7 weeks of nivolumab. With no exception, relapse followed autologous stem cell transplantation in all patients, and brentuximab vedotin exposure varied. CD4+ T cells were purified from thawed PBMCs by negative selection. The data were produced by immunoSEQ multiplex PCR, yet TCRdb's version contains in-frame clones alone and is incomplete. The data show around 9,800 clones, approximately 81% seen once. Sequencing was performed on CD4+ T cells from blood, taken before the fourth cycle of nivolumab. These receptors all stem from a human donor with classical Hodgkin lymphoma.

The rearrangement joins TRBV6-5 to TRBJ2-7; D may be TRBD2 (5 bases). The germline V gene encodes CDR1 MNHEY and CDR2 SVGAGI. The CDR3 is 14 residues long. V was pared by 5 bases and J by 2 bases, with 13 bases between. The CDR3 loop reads CASSERTGPYEQYF. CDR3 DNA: TGTGCCAGCAGTGAGCGGACGGGTCCCTACGAGCAGTACTTC.

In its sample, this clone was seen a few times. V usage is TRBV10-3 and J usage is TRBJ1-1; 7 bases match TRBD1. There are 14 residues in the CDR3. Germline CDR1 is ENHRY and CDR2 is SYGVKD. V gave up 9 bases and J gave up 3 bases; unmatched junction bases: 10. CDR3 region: CAIRRQGGDTEAFF. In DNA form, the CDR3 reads TGTGCCATACGGAGACAGGGCGGCGACACTGAAGCTTTCTTT.

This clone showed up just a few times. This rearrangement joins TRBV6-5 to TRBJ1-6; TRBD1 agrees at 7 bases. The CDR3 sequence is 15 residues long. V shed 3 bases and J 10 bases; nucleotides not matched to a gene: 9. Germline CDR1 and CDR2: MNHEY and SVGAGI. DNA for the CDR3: TGTGCCAGCAGTTATAATGCCGACAGGGAGTCACCCCTCCACTTT. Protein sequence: CASSYNADRESPLHF.

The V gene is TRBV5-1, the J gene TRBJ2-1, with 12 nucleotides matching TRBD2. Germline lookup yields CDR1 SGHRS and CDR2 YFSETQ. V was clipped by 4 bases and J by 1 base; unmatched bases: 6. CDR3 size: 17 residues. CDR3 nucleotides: TGCGCCAGCAGCCCCTCTAGCGGGGGGGTTTCCTACAATGAGCAGTTCTTC. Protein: CASSPSSGGVSYNEQFF.

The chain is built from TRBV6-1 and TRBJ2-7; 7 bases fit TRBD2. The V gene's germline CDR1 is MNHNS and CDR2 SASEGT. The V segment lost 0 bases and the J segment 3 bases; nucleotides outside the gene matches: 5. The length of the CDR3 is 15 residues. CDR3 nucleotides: TGTGCCAGCAGTGAAGCTTTGGGGGGGATCTACGAGCAGTACGTC. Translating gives CASSEALGGIYEQYV.

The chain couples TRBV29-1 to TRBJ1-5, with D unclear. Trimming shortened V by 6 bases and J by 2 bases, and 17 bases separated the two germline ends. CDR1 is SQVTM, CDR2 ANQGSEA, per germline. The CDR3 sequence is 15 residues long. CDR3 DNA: TGCAGCGTAGCTGACGGATTTCTGGGCAATCAGCCCCAGCATTTT. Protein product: CSVADGFLGNQPQHF.

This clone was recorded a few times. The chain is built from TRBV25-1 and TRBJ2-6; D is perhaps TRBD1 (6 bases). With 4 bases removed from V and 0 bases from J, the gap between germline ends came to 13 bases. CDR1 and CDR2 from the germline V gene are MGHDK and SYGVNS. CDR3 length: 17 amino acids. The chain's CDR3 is CASSGNRAYSGANVLTF. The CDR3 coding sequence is TGTGCCAGCAGTGGTAACAGGGCATACTCTGGGGCCAACGTCCTGACTTTC.

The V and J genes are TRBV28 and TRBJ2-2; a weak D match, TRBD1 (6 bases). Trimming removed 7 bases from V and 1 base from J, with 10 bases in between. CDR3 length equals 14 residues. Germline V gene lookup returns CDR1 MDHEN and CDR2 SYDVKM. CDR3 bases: TGTGCCAGCAACTTAGGGGGGAACACCGGGGAGCTGTTTTTT. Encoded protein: CASNLGGNTGELFF.

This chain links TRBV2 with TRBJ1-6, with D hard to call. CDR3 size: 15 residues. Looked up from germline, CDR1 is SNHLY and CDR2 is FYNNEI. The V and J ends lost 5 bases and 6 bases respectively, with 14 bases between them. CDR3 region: CASSKDGVLNSPLHF. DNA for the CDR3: TGTGCCAGCAGTAAGGACGGAGTTCTTAATTCACCCCTCCACTTT. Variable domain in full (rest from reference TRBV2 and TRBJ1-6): EPEVTQTPSHQVTQMGQEVILRCVPISNHLYFYWYRQILGQKVEFLVSFYNNEISEKSEIFDDQFSVERPDGSNFTLKIRSTKLEDSAMYFCASSKDGVLNSPLHFGNGTRLTVT.

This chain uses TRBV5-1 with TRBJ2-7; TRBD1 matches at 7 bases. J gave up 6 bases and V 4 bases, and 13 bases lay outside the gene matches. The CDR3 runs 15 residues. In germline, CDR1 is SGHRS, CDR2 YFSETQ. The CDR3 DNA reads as TGCGCCAGCAGCCCCTGGGACAGCTCCTCACCCGAGCAGTACGTC. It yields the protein CASSPWDSSSPEQYV.

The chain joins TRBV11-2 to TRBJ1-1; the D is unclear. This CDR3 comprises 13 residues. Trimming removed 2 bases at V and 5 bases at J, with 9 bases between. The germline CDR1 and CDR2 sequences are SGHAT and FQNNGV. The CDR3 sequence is CASSLTPNTEAFF. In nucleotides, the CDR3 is TGTGCCAGCAGCTTAACCCCGAATACTGAAGCTTTCTTT.

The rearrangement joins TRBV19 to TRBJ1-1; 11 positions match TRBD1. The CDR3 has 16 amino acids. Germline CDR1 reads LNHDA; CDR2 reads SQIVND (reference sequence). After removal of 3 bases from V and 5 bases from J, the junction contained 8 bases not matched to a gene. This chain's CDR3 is CASSITGTGGGTEAFF. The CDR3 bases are TGTGCCAGTAGTATTACCGGGACAGGGGGAGGGACTGAAGCTTTCTTT.

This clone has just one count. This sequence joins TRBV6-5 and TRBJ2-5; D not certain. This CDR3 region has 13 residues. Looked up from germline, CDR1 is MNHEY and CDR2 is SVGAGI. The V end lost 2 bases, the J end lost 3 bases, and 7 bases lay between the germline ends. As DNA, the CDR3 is TGTGCCAGCAGTTACGCAGTTAAAGAGACCCAGTACTTC. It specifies CASSYAVKETQYF.

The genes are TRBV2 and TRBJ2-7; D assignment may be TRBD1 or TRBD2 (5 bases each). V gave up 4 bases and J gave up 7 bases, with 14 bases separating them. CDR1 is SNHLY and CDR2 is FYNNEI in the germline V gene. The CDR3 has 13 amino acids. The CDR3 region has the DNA TGTGCCAGCAGTGGGGGGTGGGGCCGGGAGCAGTACGTC. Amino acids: CASSGGWGREQYV.

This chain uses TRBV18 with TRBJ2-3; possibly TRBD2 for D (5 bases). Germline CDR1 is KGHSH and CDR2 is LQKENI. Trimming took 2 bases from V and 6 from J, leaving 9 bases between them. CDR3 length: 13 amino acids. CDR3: CASSPASRDTQYF. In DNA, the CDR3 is TGTGCCAGCTCACCAGCTAGCCGGGATACGCAGTATTTT.

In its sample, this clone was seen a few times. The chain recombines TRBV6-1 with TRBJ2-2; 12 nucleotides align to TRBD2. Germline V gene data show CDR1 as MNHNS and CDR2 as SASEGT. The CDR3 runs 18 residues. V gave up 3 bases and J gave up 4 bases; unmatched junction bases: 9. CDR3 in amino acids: CASSDARGLAGSTGELFF. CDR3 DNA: TGTGCCAGCAGTGACGCCCGAGGACTAGCGGGGAGCACCGGGGAGCTGTTTTTT.

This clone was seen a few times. CDR3 protein: CASSPHSYEQYF. The DNA of the CDR3 is TGTGCCAGCAGCCCCCACAGTTACGAGCAGTACTTC. V usage is TRBV7-8 and J usage is TRBJ2-7; D is unresolved. The CDR3 length is 12 residues. CDR1 and CDR2 from the germline V gene are SGHVS and FQNEAQ. Trimming pared 5 bases from V and 4 bases from J, leaving 9 bases between.

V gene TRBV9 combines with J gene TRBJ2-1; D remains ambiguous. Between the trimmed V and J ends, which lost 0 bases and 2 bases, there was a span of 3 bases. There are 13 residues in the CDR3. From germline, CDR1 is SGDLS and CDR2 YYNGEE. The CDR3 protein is CASSVGPYNEQFF. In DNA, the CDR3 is TGTGCCAGCAGCGTAGGTCCCTACAATGAGCAGTTCTTC.

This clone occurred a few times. CDR3: CASSKSSGGFNNEQFF. Here the CDR3 DNA reads TGCGCCAGCAGCAAATCTAGCGGGGGCTTTAACAATGAGCAGTTCTTC. The rearrangement uses TRBV5-1 and TRBJ2-1, with 10 positions matching TRBD2. Germline trimming cut 4 bases from V and 5 bases from J; bases unmatched to any gene: 9. The CDR3 spans 16 residues. Germline values: CDR1 SGHRS, CDR2 YFSETQ.

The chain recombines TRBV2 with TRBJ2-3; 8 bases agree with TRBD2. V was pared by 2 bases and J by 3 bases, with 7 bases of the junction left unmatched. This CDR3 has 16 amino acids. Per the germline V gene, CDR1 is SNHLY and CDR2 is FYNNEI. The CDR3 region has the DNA TGTGCCAGCAGTGAAAGGGCGGGGGGACGAACAGATACGCAGTATTTT. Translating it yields CASSERAGGRTDTQYF.

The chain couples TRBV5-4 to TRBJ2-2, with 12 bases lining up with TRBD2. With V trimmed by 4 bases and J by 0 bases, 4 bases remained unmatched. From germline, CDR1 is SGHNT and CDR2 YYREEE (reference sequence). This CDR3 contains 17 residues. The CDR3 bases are TGTGCCAGCAGCCTCCTAGCGGGGGGGCCGAACACCGGGGAGCTGTTTTTT. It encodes CASSLLAGGPNTGELFF. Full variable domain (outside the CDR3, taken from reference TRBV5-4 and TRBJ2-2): ETGVTQSPTHLIKTRGQQVTLRCSSQSGHNTVSWYQQALGQGPQFIFQYYREEENGRGNFPPRFSGLQFPNYSSELNVNALELDDSALYLCASSLLAGGPNTGELFFGEGSRLTVL.

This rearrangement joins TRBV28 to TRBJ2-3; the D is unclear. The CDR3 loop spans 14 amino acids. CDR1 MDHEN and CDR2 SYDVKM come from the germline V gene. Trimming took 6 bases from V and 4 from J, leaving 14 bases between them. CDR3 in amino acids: CASSRAAIPDTQYF. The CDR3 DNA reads TGTGCCAGCAGCCGCGCGGCAATTCCAGATACGCAGTATTTT.

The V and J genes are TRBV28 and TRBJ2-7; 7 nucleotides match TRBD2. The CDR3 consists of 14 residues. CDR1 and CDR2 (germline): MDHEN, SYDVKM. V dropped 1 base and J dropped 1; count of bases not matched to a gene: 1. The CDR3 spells CASSLLGGSYEQYF. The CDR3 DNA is TGTGCCAGCAGTTTATTGGGGGGGTCCTACGAGCAGTACTTC. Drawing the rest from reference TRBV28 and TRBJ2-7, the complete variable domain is DVKVTQSSRYLVKRTGEKVFLECVQDMDHENMFWYRQDPGLGLRLIYFSYDVKMKEKGDIPEGYSVSREKKERFSLILESASTNQTSMYLCASSLLGGSYEQYFGPGTRLTVT.

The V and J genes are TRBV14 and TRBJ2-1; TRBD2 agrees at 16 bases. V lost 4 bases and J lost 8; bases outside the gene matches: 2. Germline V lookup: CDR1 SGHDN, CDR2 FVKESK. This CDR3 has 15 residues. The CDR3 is CASSRGLAGGYEQFF. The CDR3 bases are TGTGCCAGCAGCCGGGGACTAGCGGGGGGGTATGAGCAGTTCTTC. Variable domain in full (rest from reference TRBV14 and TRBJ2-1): EAGVTQFPSHSVIEKGQTVTLRCDPISGHDNLYWYRRVMGKEIKFLLHFVKESKQDESGMPNNRFLAERTGGTYSTLKVQPAELEDSGVYFCASSRGLAGGYEQFFGPGTRLTVL.

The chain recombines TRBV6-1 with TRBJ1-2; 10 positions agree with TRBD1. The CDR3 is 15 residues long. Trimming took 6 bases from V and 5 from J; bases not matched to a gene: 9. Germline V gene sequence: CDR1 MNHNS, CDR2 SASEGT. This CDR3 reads CASRDVGTGVYGYTF. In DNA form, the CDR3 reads TGTGCCAGCAGAGACGTGGGGACAGGGGTGTATGGCTACACCTTC.

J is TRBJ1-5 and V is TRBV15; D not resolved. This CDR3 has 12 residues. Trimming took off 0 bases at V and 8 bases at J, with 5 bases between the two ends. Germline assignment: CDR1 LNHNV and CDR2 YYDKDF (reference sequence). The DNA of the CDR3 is TGTGCCACCAGCAGAGAGGGCAAGCCCCAGCATTTT. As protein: CATSREGKPQHF.

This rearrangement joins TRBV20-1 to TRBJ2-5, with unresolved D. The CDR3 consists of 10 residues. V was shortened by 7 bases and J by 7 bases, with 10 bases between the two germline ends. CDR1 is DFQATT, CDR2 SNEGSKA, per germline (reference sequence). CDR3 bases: TGCAGTGTTGAAGACTTGACCCAGTACTTC. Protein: CSVEDLTQYF.

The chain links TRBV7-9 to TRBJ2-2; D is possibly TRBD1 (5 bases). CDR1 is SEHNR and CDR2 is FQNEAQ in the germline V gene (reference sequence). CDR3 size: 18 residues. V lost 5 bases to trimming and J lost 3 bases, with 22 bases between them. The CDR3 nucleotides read TGTGCCAGCAGCCCGTCCCGGGCCCAGTCCAGGGACACCGGGGAGCTGTTTTTT. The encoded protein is CASSPSRAQSRDTGELFF.

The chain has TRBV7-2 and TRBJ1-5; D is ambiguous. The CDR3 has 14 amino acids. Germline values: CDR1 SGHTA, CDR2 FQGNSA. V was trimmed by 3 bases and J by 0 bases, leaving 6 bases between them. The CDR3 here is CASSFLTSNQPQHF. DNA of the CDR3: TGTGCCAGCAGCTTTTTGACTAGCAATCAGCCCCAGCATTTT.

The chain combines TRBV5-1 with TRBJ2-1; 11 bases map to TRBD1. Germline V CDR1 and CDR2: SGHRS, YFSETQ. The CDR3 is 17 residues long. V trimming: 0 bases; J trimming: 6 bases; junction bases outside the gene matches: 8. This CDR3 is CASSLAVLGTGGNEQFF. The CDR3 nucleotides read TGCGCCAGCAGCTTGGCCGTACTCGGGACAGGGGGCAATGAGCAGTTCTTC.

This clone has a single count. The CDR3 spells CSAGEGTGGRDQPQHF. The CDR3 coding sequence is TGCAGCGCCGGGGAGGGGACAGGGGGTCGCGATCAGCCCCAGCATTTT. The V and J genes are TRBV29-1 and TRBJ1-5; TRBD1 matches 11 bases. Germline V CDR1 and CDR2: SQVTM, ANQGSEA. The CDR3 length is 16 residues. J was trimmed by 5 bases and V by 7 bases; bases with no gene match: 13.